Listed here are 32 T cell receptor beta chains from one sample, sequenced in a study of response to subunit inactivated influenza vaccine. TCRdb called the RT-PCR reads again in MiXCR, with one record for every CDR3 protein. The sample consists of hundreds of thousands of distinct CDR3 sequences, less than 20% of them appearing once. This material consisted of PBMCs from blood, taken roughly 12 days after vaccination. The receptor set was obtained from a man aged 50 to 59 who received an inactivated influenza vaccine.

V gene TRBV20-1 combines with J gene TRBJ1-1; a weak D match, TRBD1 (6 bases). Germline-derived CDR1 and CDR2 are DFQATT and SNEGSKA (reference sequence). The CDR3 covers 13 residues. Trimming shortened V by 5 bases and J by 1 base, and 11 bases separated the two germline ends. Written as DNA, the CDR3 is TGCAGTGCTCCGGGGACACGGAACACTGAAGCTTTCTTT. Protein product: CSAPGTRNTEAFF.

This clonotype has only a few counts. CDR3 bases: TGTGCCAGCAGCTTAAGTCCCGGACAGGGTGAGGAGACCCAGTACTTC. It is translated as CASSLSPGQGEETQYF. The J gene is TRBJ2-5, the V gene TRBV7-9, with 8 bases matching TRBD1. Germline trimming cut 2 bases from V and 5 bases from J; bases unmatched to any gene: 10. Germline CDR1 SEHNR, CDR2 FQNEAQ (reference sequence). The CDR3 totals 16 residues.

The genes are TRBV11-1 and TRBJ2-5; either TRBD1 or TRBD2 may fit D (5 bases each). The length of the CDR3 is 20 residues. The germline CDR1 and CDR2 sequences are SGHAT and FQDESV (reference sequence). V lost 2 bases and J lost 3, with 28 bases in between. As DNA, the CDR3 is TGTGCCAGCAGCTTAATTCTTCAGGGAGTCAACCTTCGGGCTAAAGAGACCCAGTACTTC. Encoded protein: CASSLILQGVNLRAKETQYF.

The rearrangement links TRBV29-1 to TRBJ2-5; TRBD2 is a possible D gene (5 bases). Germline V gene sequence: CDR1 SQVTM, CDR2 ANQGSEA. This CDR3 has 11 amino acids. V was shortened by 3 bases and J by 6 bases, with 8 bases between the two germline ends. This chain's CDR3 is CSVDSDKTQYF. Here the CDR3 DNA reads TGCAGCGTTGATAGCGACAAGACCCAGTACTTC.

In regard to this clonotype: One end of the junction fails to match germline, which may point to a read error. This chain uses TRBV7-2 with TRBJ2-2; possibly TRBD2 for D (5 bases). CDR1 and CDR2 from the germline V gene are SGHTA and FQGNSA. The CDR3 contains 12 residues. CDR3 DNA sequence: TGTGCCAGCAGCTTATCCCACGGGAAGCTGTTTTTT. As protein: CASSLSHGKLFF.

At least ten counts were recorded for this clonotype. The rearrangement links TRBV5-1 to TRBJ2-7, with TRBD1 matching over 9 bases. Looked up from germline, CDR1 is SGHRS and CDR2 is YFSETQ. The ends lost 4 bases at V and 3 bases at J; junction bases unmatched: 5. The CDR3 contains 14 residues. The CDR3 DNA reads TGCGCCAGCAGCAGGGACAGGGCCGACTACGAGCAGTACTTC. It translates to CASSRDRADYEQYF. The full variable domain, rest sourced from reference TRBV5-1 and TRBJ2-7, is KAGVTQTPRYLIKTRGQQVTLSCSPISGHRSVSWYQQTPGQGLQFLFEYFSETQRNKGNFPGRFSGRQFSNSRSEMNVSTLELGDSALYLCASSRDRADYEQYFGPGTRLTVT.

In this sample, this clonotype turned up a few times. The chain has TRBV5-4 and TRBJ2-3; tentatively, D is TRBD2 (6 bases). V was pared by 7 bases and J by 0 bases, with 9 bases between. The CDR3 spans 13 residues. Germline-derived CDR1 and CDR2 are SGHNT and YYREEE (reference sequence). The CDR3: CASRRESTDTQYF. In nucleotides, the CDR3 is TGTGCCAGCCGGCGGGAAAGCACAGATACGCAGTATTTT.

There are a few counts of this clonotype. The V call is TRBV4-1, the J call TRBJ2-7, with a possible D match to TRBD2 (5 bases). The germline V and J ends were trimmed by 3 bases and 2 bases, with 11 bases remaining between them. Germline assignment: CDR1 MGHRA and CDR2 YSYEKL. The CDR3 runs 14 residues. For the CDR3, the DNA is TGCGCCAGCAGCCAGGCCCCCGGGACCTACGAGCAGTACTTC. Encoded protein: CASSQAPGTYEQYF.

This clonotype was picked up a small number of times. V is TRBV24-1 and J is TRBJ1-1; the match to TRBD1 covers 7 bases. Germline CDR1 and CDR2: KGHDR and SFDVKD. With V trimmed by 8 bases and J by 1 base, 3 bases remained unmatched. The CDR3 length is 13 residues. CDR3 sequence (DNA): TGTGCCACCAAGGGACAGACGAACACTGAAGCTTTCTTT. Its translation is CATKGQTNTEAFF.

This clonotype showed up just once. The chain recombines TRBV3-1 with TRBJ1-4; no definite D call. In germline, CDR1 is LGHDT, CDR2 YNNKEL (reference sequence). There are 14 residues in the CDR3. V was clipped by 0 bases and J by 7 bases, with 9 bases between them. Written as DNA, the CDR3 is TGTGCCAGCAGCCAAGAAGGTCCCGTTGAAAAACTGTTTTTT. Its protein is CASSQEGPVEKLFF. Full variable domain (missing parts from reference TRBV3-1 and TRBJ1-4): DTAVSQTPKYLVTQMGNDKSIKCEQNLGHDTMYWYKQDSKKFLKIMFSYNNKELIINETVPNRFSPKSPDKAHLNLHINSLELGDSAVYFCASSQEGPVEKLFFGSGTQLSVL.

This clonotype was seen more than once but under ten times. CDR3 protein: CASATEQETQYF. CDR3 DNA: TGCGCCAGCGCGACAGAGCAAGAGACCCAGTACTTC. This chain links TRBV5-1 with TRBJ2-5; D may be TRBD1 (5 bases). Germline V gene lookup returns CDR1 SGHRS and CDR2 YFSETQ. This CDR3 has 12 residues. The V end was cut by 7 bases, the J end by 2 bases, with 9 bases between.

The gene calls are TRBV2 and TRBJ2-3; no definite D call. This CDR3 is built from 14 residues. Germline V gene lookup returns CDR1 SNHLY and CDR2 FYNNEI. V was shortened by 4 bases and J by 2 bases, with 10 bases between the two germline ends. CDR3 in amino acids: CASSVRRATDTQYF. The CDR3 DNA follows: TGTGCCAGCAGTGTCCGCCGGGCCACAGATACGCAGTATTTT.

In its sample, this clonotype was seen a few times. The rearrangement links TRBV9 to TRBJ2-1; perhaps D is TRBD1 or TRBD2 (7 bases each). CDR1 and CDR2 (germline): SGDLS, YYNGEE. The CDR3 is 15 residues long. V lost 3 bases, J lost 5 bases, and 15 bases lay in between. CDR3 residues: CASSGRGGTDNEQFF. The CDR3 nucleotides read TGTGCCAGCAGCGGAAGGGGGGGGACAGACAATGAGCAGTTCTTC.

The chain recombines TRBV12-3 or TRBV12-4 with TRBJ2-5, with 11 bases that match TRBD1. The CDR3 spans 17 residues. Trimming took 6 bases from V and 3 from J; bases not matched to a gene: 12. The CDR3 DNA is TGTGCCAGCAGCCACGCTAAGGGGACAGGGGGTAAAGAGACCCAGTACTTC. Translation gives CASSHAKGTGGKETQYF.

The V call is TRBV5-1, the J call TRBJ2-3; TRBD2 matches 7 bases. Germline values: CDR1 SGHRS, CDR2 YFSETQ. Trimming cost V 1 base and J 4 bases; bases outside gene matches: 9. There are 16 residues in the CDR3. The CDR3 reads CASSLSGGSLPDTQYF. The CDR3 bases are TGCGCCAGCAGCTTGTCCGGCGGGAGTCTCCCAGATACGCAGTATTTT.

There are a few counts of this clonotype. The J gene is TRBJ2-5, the V gene TRBV29-1; 9 bases fit TRBD1. The ends lost 3 bases at V and 2 bases at J; junction bases unmatched: 4. The CDR3 contains 14 residues. Germline lookup yields CDR1 SQVTM and CDR2 ANQGSEA. The CDR3 is CSVEKDRGQETQYF. The CDR3 DNA sequence: TGCAGCGTTGAGAAGGACAGGGGACAAGAGACCCAGTACTTC.

This clonotype occurred a few times. The chain couples TRBV12-3 or TRBV12-4 to TRBJ2-3; D uncertain. The CDR3 sequence is 12 residues long. V was trimmed by 7 bases and J by 4 bases, leaving 9 bases between them. The DNA of the CDR3 is TGTGCCAGCATTGGAGCCGCAGATACGCAGTATTTT. Translated: CASIGAADTQYF.

This clonotype was detected many times. V gene TRBV12-3 or TRBV12-4 combines with J gene TRBJ1-2; 8 positions match TRBD1. V lost 6 bases to trimming and J lost 1 base; unmatched junction nucleotides: 1. This CDR3 has 13 amino acids. The CDR3 DNA reads TGTGCCAGCAGCGGACAGGGTAACTATGGCTACACCTTC. Translating gives CASSGQGNYGYTF.

About this clonotype itself: One junction end disagrees with the germline gene, perhaps due to a read error. The gene calls are TRBV7-7 and TRBJ2-7; weak D call: TRBD2 (7 bases). The CDR3 covers 15 residues. The germline CDR1 and CDR2 sequences are SSHAT and FNYEAQ (reference sequence). CDR3 sequence: CASSEQRGGGYEQYF. Here the CDR3 DNA reads TGTGCTAGCAGCGAGCAAAGGGGGGGCGGATACGAGCAGTACTTC.

J is TRBJ2-2 and V is TRBV12-3 or TRBV12-4, with a weak D call TRBD2 (6 bases). The CDR3 contains 15 residues. Trimming pared 3 bases from V and 1 base from J, leaving 9 bases between. CDR3 nucleotides: TGTGCCAGCAGTTTCGGGGAGGTGAACACCGGGGAGCTGTTTTTT. It translates to CASSFGEVNTGELFF.

This chain joins TRBV7-2 and TRBJ2-5; TRBD1 is a possible D gene (6 bases). Germline values: CDR1 SGHTA, CDR2 FQGNSA. V shed 5 bases and J shed 5 bases, with 12 bases lying between them. The CDR3 extends over 13 amino acids. The CDR3 nucleotides read TGTGCCAGCAGCCAGGGGTCGTGGGAGACCCAGTACTTC. Translation gives CASSQGSWETQYF.

This clonotype was detected many times. The genes are TRBV29-1 and TRBJ2-5; the D gene is possibly TRBD2 (7 bases). The V and J ends lost 2 bases and 0 bases respectively, with 16 bases between them. The CDR3 length is 16 residues. The V gene's germline CDR1 is SQVTM and CDR2 ANQGSEA. Written as DNA, the CDR3 is TGCAGCGTTGAATGGGTGCGGGGGCCACACCAAGAGACCCAGTACTTC. Encoded protein: CSVEWVRGPHQETQYF.

The rearrangement joins TRBV7-9 to TRBJ2-3; 8 nucleotides agree with TRBD2. The CDR3 has 16 amino acids. The germline gives CDR1 SEHNR, CDR2 FQNEAQ (reference sequence). V shed 5 bases and J 0 bases; nucleotides not matched to a gene: 7. The CDR3 DNA reads as TGTGCCAGCAGCCCTCTAGCGGGCACTAGCACAGATACGCAGTATTTT. Translated, it gives CASSPLAGTSTDTQYF.

This clonotype has more than one count but fewer than ten. The chain recombines TRBV29-1 with TRBJ2-7; TRBD2 matches 11 bases. The trim removed 4 bases at V and 5 bases at J, leaving 1 base unmatched. The CDR3 totals 12 residues. Germline loops: CDR1 SQVTM, CDR2 ANQGSEA. CDR3 sequence (DNA): TGCAGCGTTGCTAGCGGGAGGAACGAGCAGTACTTC. This sequence encodes CSVASGRNEQYF.

Only a few counts were recorded for this clonotype. The chain couples TRBV4-3 to TRBJ2-1, with TRBD2 identical over 9 bases. Germline V gene sequence: CDR1 LGHNA, CDR2 YSLEER. After removal of 2 bases from V and 8 bases from J, the junction contained 7 bases not matched to a gene. The CDR3 extends over 15 amino acids. This CDR3 is CASSQQSRGGYEQFF. The CDR3 coding sequence is TGCGCCAGCAGCCAACAATCGCGGGGGGGCTATGAGCAGTTCTTC.

This sequence joins TRBV16 and TRBJ2-5; no firm D call. Germline CDR1 KGHSY, CDR2 FQNENV. There are 12 residues in the CDR3. V was cut by 4 bases and J by 4 bases, with 7 bases left in between. CDR3 nucleotide sequence: TGTGCCAGCAGCCTCTTATTAGAGACCCAGTACTTC. Translation gives CASSLLLETQYF.

The genes are TRBV5-1 and TRBJ1-1; D might be TRBD1 (6 bases). V was pared by 0 bases and J by 4 bases, with 19 bases between. The CDR3 loop spans 17 amino acids. CDR1 is SGHRS, CDR2 YFSETQ, per germline. CDR3 sequence: CASSLAGQGTRSTEAFF. The CDR3 DNA sequence: TGCGCCAGCAGCTTGGCGGGCCAGGGGACGCGGTCCACTGAAGCTTTCTTT.

The rearrangement joins TRBV6-5 to TRBJ2-7, with 13 bases identical to TRBD2. The CDR3 covers 17 residues. Germline lookup yields CDR1 MNHEY and CDR2 SVGAGI. Losses at the gene ends were 3 bases for V and 2 bases for J; bases not matched to a gene: 7. CDR3 coding DNA: TGTGCCAGCAGTTATCGGACTAGCGGGAGCTACCCCTACGAGCAGTACTTC. Its translation is CASSYRTSGSYPYEQYF.

V usage is TRBV20-1 and J usage is TRBJ2-1, with 9 bases that match TRBD2. Germline V gene lookup returns CDR1 DFQATT and CDR2 SNEGSKA (reference sequence). V was pared by 1 base and J by 2 bases, with 3 bases of the junction left unmatched. This CDR3 is 15 amino acids long. CDR3 protein: CSARAGGRAYNEQFF. CDR3 nucleotides: TGCAGTGCTAGAGCGGGCGGGAGGGCCTACAATGAGCAGTTCTTC.

This clonotype turned up a few times. The chain combines TRBV6-1 with TRBJ2-2; D gene unclear. From germline, CDR1 is MNHNS and CDR2 SASEGT. The CDR3 has 14 residues. V was trimmed by 7 bases and J by 3 bases, leaving 12 bases between them. CDR3 region: CASKSSSYTGELFF. In DNA, the CDR3 is TGTGCCAGCAAATCCTCTTCTTACACCGGGGAGCTGTTTTTT.

The chain combines TRBV4-2 with TRBJ1-4; 12 bases map to TRBD1. Germline-derived CDR1 and CDR2 are LGHNA and YNFKEQ. The CDR3 loop spans 16 amino acids. Trimming at V came to 1 base and at J to 6 bases, leaving 3 bases not matched to a gene. The CDR3 DNA reads as TGTGCCAGCAGCCAAGGGGACAGGGGGCAGGATGAAAAACTGTTTTTT. Protein sequence: CASSQGDRGQDEKLFF.

This chain connects TRBV18 to TRBJ2-5; D not resolved. The V and J ends lost 1 base and 2 bases respectively, with 5 bases between them. The germline CDR1 and CDR2 sequences are KGHSH and LQKENI. This CDR3 comprises 13 residues. The CDR3 protein is CASSPRVQETQYF. CDR3 sequence (DNA): TGTGCCAGCTCACCACGGGTACAAGAGACCCAGTACTTC.